These 22 T cell receptor beta chains were sequenced from one sample in a study of CD8+ T cells in alopecia areata. Sequencing templates came from extracted RNA that was reverse transcribed into cDNA. TCRdb keeps only in-frame clones here, not all; method: immunoSEQ multiplex PCR. The sample yields 200,000 to 250,000 clones, around 67% seen once. The specimen comprised CD4+ T cells sorted from blood, sampled at week 0. All receptors derive from a human donor with alopecia areata.

V and J are TRBV15 and TRBJ2-7, with D perhaps matching TRBD1 (5 bases). This CDR3 has 17 residues. V lost 0 bases and J lost 5, with 20 bases in between. Germline V gene data show CDR1 as LNHNV and CDR2 as YYDKDF (reference sequence). The CDR3 is CATSRDLRTRQIDEQYF. CDR3 DNA: TGTGCCACCAGCAGAGATCTGCGGACACGGCAAATAGACGAGCAGTACTTC.

In nucleotides, the CDR3 is TGCGCCAGCAGCCCGGGACTAGCGGGGGGGGAAGAGACCCAGTACTTC. It encodes CASSPGLAGGEETQYF. The chain is built from TRBV4-3 and TRBJ2-5; TRBD2 aligns across 16 bases. V was clipped by 4 bases and J by 3 bases; unmatched bases: 2. This CDR3 is built from 16 residues. CDR1 LGHNA and CDR2 YSLEER come from the germline V gene.

The V call is TRBV9, the J call TRBJ2-5; D might be TRBD1 (5 bases). The CDR3 is 19 amino acids. Germline V lookup: CDR1 SGDLS, CDR2 YYNGEE. V was cut by 0 bases and J by 8 bases, with 29 bases left in between. The CDR3 DNA reads TGTGCCAGCAGCGTAGACCTCAAATCATCAGGGCAGGACAAGAGTACCCAGTACTTC. Translation gives CASSVDLKSSGQDKSTQYF.

The V and J genes are TRBV7-9 and TRBJ1-1; TRBD1 aligns across 7 bases. CDR1 is SEHNR, CDR2 FQNEAQ, per germline (reference sequence). V was pared by 1 base and J by 2 bases, with 4 bases of the junction left unmatched. The CDR3 runs 15 residues. CDR3 DNA sequence: TGTGCCAGCAGCTTAGGAGGACAGGTCAACACTGAAGCTTTCTTT. This codes for CASSLGGQVNTEAFF.

This rearrangement joins TRBV19 to TRBJ2-1; the D gene is possibly TRBD2 (6 bases). CDR3 size: 12 residues. V was trimmed by 9 bases and J by 8 bases, leaving 14 bases between them. Germline CDR1 reads LNHDA; CDR2 reads SQIVND (reference sequence). The CDR3 spells CASTDPGDEQFF. In DNA, the CDR3 is TGTGCCAGCACAGATCCGGGGGATGAGCAGTTCTTC.

A few counts support this clone. The chain couples TRBV29-1 to TRBJ2-2; D might be TRBD1 (6 bases). V lost 7 bases and J lost 0, with 12 bases in between. The CDR3 has 14 residues. Per germline, CDR1 SQVTM and CDR2 ANQGSEA. CDR3 residues: CSAPGQANTGELFF. The CDR3 nucleotides read TGCAGCGCTCCGGGACAAGCGAACACCGGGGAGCTGTTTTTT.

The rearrangement joins TRBV30 to TRBJ2-5, with D perhaps TRBD1 (6 bases). Trimming removed 0 bases from V and 2 bases from J, with 13 bases in between. This CDR3 spans 15 amino acids. CDR1 and CDR2 from the germline V gene are GTSNPN and SVGIG (reference sequence). CDR3 amino acids: CAWSVGLGGQETQYF. DNA of the CDR3: TGTGCCTGGAGTGTTGGGCTAGGGGGACAAGAGACCCAGTACTTC.

V usage is TRBV7-9 and J usage is TRBJ1-4; perhaps TRBD1 as D (6 bases). The CDR3 extends over 14 amino acids. The germline gives CDR1 SEHNR, CDR2 FQNEAQ (reference sequence). V lost 3 bases and J 5 bases, leaving 10 bases between the germline ends. The CDR3 region has the DNA TGTGCCAGCAGCTTGGACAGCGTCAATGAAAAACTGTTTTTT. Its protein product is CASSLDSVNEKLFF.

This chain connects TRBV6-5 to TRBJ1-5; 8 positions agree with TRBD1. The CDR3 is 15 amino acids. After removal of 5 bases from V and 4 bases from J, the junction contained 7 bases not matched to a gene. In germline, CDR1 is MNHEY, CDR2 SVGAGI. For the CDR3, the DNA is TGTGCCAGCAGTCATCGGACAGGGTCTAATCAGCCCCAGCATTTT. Translated: CASSHRTGSNQPQHF.

There are a few counts of this clone. V is TRBV30 and J is TRBJ2-1; D is tentatively TRBD1 or TRBD2 (5 bases each). CDR1 and CDR2 (germline): GTSNPN, SVGIG (reference sequence). This CDR3 spans 14 amino acids. The V end lost 0 bases, the J end lost 6 bases, and 12 bases lay between the germline ends. The CDR3: CAWSVRVGANEQFF. The CDR3 region has the DNA TGTGCCTGGAGTGTACGAGTCGGGGCCAATGAGCAGTTCTTC.

This clone was found a few times. The CDR3 coding sequence is TGTGCCTGGAGAGGCGCGGGCGGCTACACCTTC. It specifies CAWRGAGGYTF. The chain has TRBV30 and TRBJ1-2; D ambiguous. The CDR3 is made up of 11 amino acids. The germline V gene has CDR1 GTSNPN and CDR2 SVGIG (reference sequence). V gave up 3 bases and J gave up 8 bases, with 10 bases separating them.

The chain joins TRBV29-1 to TRBJ2-2, with D perhaps given as TRBD1 or TRBD2 (6 bases each). CDR3 length: 11 amino acids. CDR1 SQVTM and CDR2 ANQGSEA come from the germline V gene. For the CDR3, the DNA is TGCATAGGGGGGAGCACCGGGGAGCTGTTTTTT. As protein: CIGGSTGELFF.

The CDR3 bases are TGTGCCAGCAAACAGGGGGGCGTCATGAACACTGAAGCTTTCTTT. Its protein is CASKQGGVMNTEAFF. The chain recombines TRBV2 with TRBJ1-1, with 8 bases matching TRBD1. The CDR3 sequence is 15 residues long. The V segment lost 7 bases and the J segment 0 bases; nucleotides outside the gene matches: 7. Germline V gene lookup returns CDR1 SNHLY and CDR2 FYNNEI.

The rearrangement links TRBV7-3 to TRBJ2-2; D call uncertain. V lost 2 bases, J lost 0 bases, and 4 bases lay in between. Germline V gene data show CDR1 as SGHTA and CDR2 as FQGTGA. The CDR3 runs to 14 residues. CDR3 region: CASSLQSNTGELFF. The CDR3 bases are TGTGCCAGCAGCTTACAATCGAACACCGGGGAGCTGTTTTTT.

The genes are TRBV29-1 and TRBJ2-7; 11 nucleotides match TRBD1. V was clipped by 5 bases and J by 5 bases; unmatched bases: 5. Germline V gene sequence: CDR1 SQVTM, CDR2 ANQGSEA. The CDR3 spans 13 residues. CDR3 residues: CSVRTGGDHEQYF. CDR3 sequence (DNA): TGCAGCGTTCGGACAGGGGGCGACCACGAGCAGTACTTC.

The chain combines TRBV6-5 with TRBJ2-7; tentative D call: TRBD2 (6 bases). Per the germline V gene, CDR1 is MNHEY and CDR2 is SVGAGI. With 6 bases removed from V and 7 bases from J, the gap between germline ends came to 16 bases. The CDR3 has 13 residues. The CDR3 loop is CASRATGREEQYF. DNA for the CDR3: TGTGCCAGCAGGGCGACTGGTCGGGAGGAGCAGTACTTC.

The chain is built from TRBV5-1 and TRBJ1-6, with TRBD1 identical over 8 bases. This CDR3 is 15 amino acids long. J was trimmed by 8 bases and V by 1 base; bases with no gene match: 5. The germline V gene encodes CDR1 SGHRS and CDR2 YFSETQ. CDR3 nucleotides: TGCGCCAGCAGCTTGAAGGACAGGGCCGATTCACCCCTCCACTTT. Translating gives CASSLKDRADSPLHF.

For this clone: One junction end disagrees with the germline gene, perhaps due to a read error. CDR3 bases: TGCAGCGTTGTGGCGGGGGCAATCTTC. Protein product: CSVVAGAIF. The chain is built from TRBV29-1 and TRBJ2-1; tentatively, D is TRBD2 (7 bases). CDR3 length equals 9 residues. The V gene's germline CDR1 is SQVTM and CDR2 ANQGSEA.

The chain links TRBV5-1 to TRBJ2-3; possible D gene TRBD2, 5 bases. The CDR3 extends over 12 amino acids. V dropped 2 bases and J dropped 5 bases, with 6 bases sitting between them. CDR1 and CDR2 from the germline V gene are SGHRS and YFSETQ. CDR3 sequence: CASSFTRDTQYF. CDR3 DNA sequence: TGCGCCAGCAGCTTCACTAGAGATACGCAGTATTTT.

DNA for the CDR3: TGTGCCAGCAGTCCCAGGGGACGGGGCTATGGCTACACCTTC. Amino acids: CASSPRGRGYGYTF. The gene calls are TRBV27 and TRBJ1-2; perhaps TRBD1 as D (6 bases). Germline V gene sequence: CDR1 MNHEY, CDR2 SMNVEV (reference sequence). There are 14 residues in the CDR3. Trimming shortened V by 5 bases and J by 4 bases, and 14 bases separated the two germline ends.

CDR3 sequence: CASSFTGGAGEQYF. The CDR3 nucleotides read TGTGCCAGCAGCTTCACAGGGGGCGCGGGAGAGCAGTACTTC. This sequence joins TRBV7-3 and TRBJ2-7, with 9 bases lining up with TRBD1. This CDR3 is built from 14 residues. V shed 3 bases and J 7 bases; nucleotides not matched to a gene: 7. Germline assignment: CDR1 SGHTA and CDR2 FQGTGA.

The V call is TRBV30, the J call TRBJ1-2; D not resolved. The V and J ends lost 5 bases and 2 bases respectively, with 3 bases between them. This CDR3 region has 10 residues. The germline CDR1 and CDR2 sequences are GTSNPN and SVGIG (reference sequence). This CDR3 is CAWENYGYTF. CDR3 bases: TGTGCCTGGGAAAACTATGGCTACACCTTC.